One sample yielded the 6 T cell receptor beta chains listed below, sequenced in a study of PD-L1 blockade in urothelial cancer. Profiling relied on immunoSEQ multiplex PCR, and the TCRdb table lists in-frame clones only, not all of them. The table lists roughly 26,000 clones, 70% to 90% of them singletons. Material: PBMCs, obtained around atezolizumab (anti-PD-L1) treatment. Receptor source: a man in his fifties or sixties with urothelial cancer.

J is TRBJ2-7 and V is TRBV19; a weak D match, TRBD1 (6 bases). Germline CDR1 and CDR2: LNHDA and SQIVND (reference sequence). This CDR3 contains 15 residues. V lost 5 bases, J lost 2 bases, and 16 bases lay in between. The CDR3 protein is CASSDRDTITYEQYF. The CDR3 bases are TGTGCCAGTAGTGACCGGGACACCATAACCTACGAGCAGTACTTC.

The CDR3, as DNA: TGTGCCAGCAGCGTCCAGGGGGAAGATACGCAGTATTTT. Protein product: CASSVQGEDTQYF. V is TRBV9 and J is TRBJ2-3, with TRBD1 matching 7 bases. CDR1 and CDR2 from the germline V gene are SGDLS and YYNGEE. The CDR3 is made up of 13 amino acids. Trimming at V came to 2 bases and at J to 5 bases, leaving 2 bases not matched to a gene.

The CDR3 nucleotides read TGTGCCAGCAGCCCCCATGGACAGGGGTACAATGAGCAGTTCTTC. Translating gives CASSPHGQGYNEQFF. This chain connects TRBV11-3 to TRBJ2-1; TRBD1 agrees at 9 bases. The CDR3 covers 15 residues. The trim removed 5 bases at V and 4 bases at J, leaving 6 bases unmatched. Germline V CDR1 and CDR2: SGHNT, YENEEA.

The chain couples TRBV6-4 to TRBJ2-2; D perhaps matches TRBD1 (6 bases). Trimming shortened V by 6 bases and J by 5 bases, and 10 bases separated the two germline ends. CDR3 length: 13 amino acids. Germline loops: CDR1 MRHNA, CDR2 SNTAGT. This CDR3 reads CASRAQGTGELFF. CDR3 nucleotides: TGTGCCAGCAGGGCACAGGGAACCGGGGAGCTGTTTTTT.

Concerning this clone itself: The junction and the germline gene differ at one end; a read error may be behind it. The genes are TRBV18 and TRBJ1-3; D ambiguous. Germline values: CDR1 KGHSH, CDR2 LQKENI. The CDR3 has 15 residues. The CDR3, as DNA: TGTGCCAGCTCACCTTTGGAGGATTCTCCCTCGGCCCATTGGTTT. Amino acids: CASSPLEDSPSAHWF.

This clone was seen once. The J gene is TRBJ2-1, the V gene TRBV10-3; weak D call: TRBD1 (6 bases). The V gene lost 8 bases and the J gene lost 6 bases, with 17 bases spanning the gap. The CDR3 is made up of 14 amino acids. Germline V gives CDR1 ENHRY, CDR2 SYGVKD. CDR3 nucleotides: TGTGCCATCGGGGCAGACCAAGGGGGCAATGAGCAGTTCTTC. Amino acid sequence: CAIGADQGGNEQFF.